This T cell receptor beta chain was documented in a study of blood T cell repertoires in COVID-19. Background on the study: Material from acute and convalescent COVID-19 was sourced from the United States, Italy and Spain. PBMCs, B-cell-depleted T cells, or T cells provided the cDNA or gDNA that made up the material.

Per germline, CDR1 LNHNV and CDR2 YYDKDF (reference sequence). The trim removed 8 bases at V and 4 bases at J, leaving 10 bases unmatched. The CDR3 covers 14 residues. In the authors' methods: The authors estimated nucleated cell counts from reference gene primer amplification. TCRdb's copy holds only in-frame clones and misses some; the assay was immunoSEQ multiplex PCR. The DNA was the basis for D and trimming; V, J and clone size are from that table. The sample contains 110,000 to 150,000 clones, about 90% of which appear only once. The TCR was taken from an older woman with acute or convalescent COVID-19. Material: peripheral blood. This rearrangement joins TRBV15 to TRBJ2-7; 8 bases fit TRBD1. DNA of the CDR3: TGTGCCACCTCTCTAGACAGGGGATTATACGAGCAGTACTTC. Translation: CATSLDRGLYEQYF.